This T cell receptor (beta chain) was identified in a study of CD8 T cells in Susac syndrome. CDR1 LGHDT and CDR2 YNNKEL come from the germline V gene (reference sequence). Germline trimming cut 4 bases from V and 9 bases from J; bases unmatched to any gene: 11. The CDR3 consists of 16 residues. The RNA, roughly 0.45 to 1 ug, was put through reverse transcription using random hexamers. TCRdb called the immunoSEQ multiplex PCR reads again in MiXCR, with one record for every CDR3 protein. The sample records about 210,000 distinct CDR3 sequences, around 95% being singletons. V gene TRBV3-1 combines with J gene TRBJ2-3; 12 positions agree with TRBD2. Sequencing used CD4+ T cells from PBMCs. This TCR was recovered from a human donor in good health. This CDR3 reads CASSLWTSGTSFTQYF. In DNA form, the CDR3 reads TGTGCCAGCAGCCTTTGGACTAGCGGGACGTCCTTCACGCAGTATTTT.